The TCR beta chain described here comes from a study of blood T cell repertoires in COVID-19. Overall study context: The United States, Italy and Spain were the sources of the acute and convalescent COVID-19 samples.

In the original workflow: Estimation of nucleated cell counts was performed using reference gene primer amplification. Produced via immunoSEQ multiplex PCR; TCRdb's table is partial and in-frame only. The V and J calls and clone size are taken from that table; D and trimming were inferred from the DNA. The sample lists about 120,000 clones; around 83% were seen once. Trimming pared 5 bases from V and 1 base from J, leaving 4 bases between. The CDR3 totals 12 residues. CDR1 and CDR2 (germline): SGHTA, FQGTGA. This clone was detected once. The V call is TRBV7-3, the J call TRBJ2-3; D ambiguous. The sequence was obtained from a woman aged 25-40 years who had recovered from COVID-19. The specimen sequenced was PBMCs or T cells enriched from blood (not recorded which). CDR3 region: CASSPGTDTQYF. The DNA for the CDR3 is TGTGCCAGCAGCCCGGGCACAGATACGCAGTATTTT.